This passage covers 5 T cell receptor beta chains from one sample sequenced in a study of cytomegalovirus exposure and HLA in healthy donors. Primers: 60 Vbeta forward and 13 Jbeta reverse. The repertoire was sequenced with immunoSEQ multiplex PCR; TCRdb's copy has only in-frame clones and lacks some. Here the sample spans 150,000 to 200,000 clones, about 76% being singletons. The material sequenced was PBMCs. Receptor source: a woman aged 50 to 65 in good health and CMV-seronegative.

The rearrangement uses TRBV19 and TRBJ2-4; TRBD1 aligns across 12 bases. The CDR3 loop spans 16 amino acids. The germline gives CDR1 LNHDA, CDR2 SQIVND (reference sequence). V was pared by 3 bases and J by 3 bases, with 3 bases of the junction left unmatched. CDR3 bases: TGTGCCAGTAGTATGGGGACAGGGGGCGGCAAAAACATTCAGTACTTC. Translating gives CASSMGTGGGKNIQYF.

This rearrangement joins TRBV7-2 to TRBJ2-7; 9 bases agree with TRBD1. V lost 5 bases and J lost 7; bases outside the gene matches: 12. The length of the CDR3 is 15 residues. Germline lookup yields CDR1 SGHTA and CDR2 FQGNSA. In DNA form, the CDR3 reads TGTGCCAGCAGCACAGGGGGCACAGGGGGCTGGGAGCAGTACTTC. Translated: CASSTGGTGGWEQYF.

This clone was observed a single time. The chain is built from TRBV7-9 and TRBJ1-6; D is unresolved. The CDR3 is 15 amino acids. Germline V gives CDR1 SEHNR, CDR2 FQNEAQ (reference sequence). Trimming removed 2 bases from V and 10 bases from J, with 15 bases in between. The DNA for the CDR3 is TGTGCCAGCAGCTTAAACGACCCCTTTAGCTCACCCCTCCACTTT. It specifies CASSLNDPFSSPLHF.

The CDR3 reads CASRQQGHNQPQHF. The CDR3 nucleotides are TGTGCCAGTAGACAACAGGGTCACAATCAGCCCCAGCATTTT. The chain joins TRBV19 to TRBJ1-5; possibly TRBD1 for D (6 bases). This CDR3 has 14 residues. V lost 6 bases and J 3 bases, leaving 12 bases between the germline ends. From germline, CDR1 is LNHDA and CDR2 SQIVND (reference sequence).

This clone was seen a few times. This chain joins TRBV5-1 and TRBJ1-1; perhaps TRBD1 as D (6 bases). V lost 1 base, J lost 3 bases, and 10 bases lay in between. This CDR3 region has 14 residues. Germline V gene lookup returns CDR1 SGHRS and CDR2 YFSETQ. CDR3 coding DNA: TGCGCCAGCAGCTTGACCGGGACACACACTGAAGCTTTCTTT. Its protein product is CASSLTGTHTEAFF.